This TCR beta chain comes out of a study of T-cell reconstitution after alpha-beta-depleted transplantation in children. Molecular barcoding with unique molecular identifiers was used for the TCRbeta library. One entry per CDR3 protein results from TCRdb running MiXCR on the PCR reads. Among about 400,000 distinct CDR3 sequences listed, about a fifth were seen once. Only a few counts were recorded for this clonotype. The CDR3 covers 12 residues. Looked up from germline, CDR1 is SGHRS and CDR2 is YFSETQ. With 2 bases removed from V and 7 bases from J, the gap between germline ends came to 6 bases. The rearrangement links TRBV5-1 to TRBJ2-2; D not certain. The receptor comes from a human donor who donated a stem cell graft to a child with acute myeloid leukemia. This specimen was PBMCs from the stem cell graft donor, taken from the stem cell graft. CDR3 region: CASSLTNGELFF. CDR3 nucleotides: TGCGCCAGCAGCTTAACTAACGGGGAGCTGTTTTTT.